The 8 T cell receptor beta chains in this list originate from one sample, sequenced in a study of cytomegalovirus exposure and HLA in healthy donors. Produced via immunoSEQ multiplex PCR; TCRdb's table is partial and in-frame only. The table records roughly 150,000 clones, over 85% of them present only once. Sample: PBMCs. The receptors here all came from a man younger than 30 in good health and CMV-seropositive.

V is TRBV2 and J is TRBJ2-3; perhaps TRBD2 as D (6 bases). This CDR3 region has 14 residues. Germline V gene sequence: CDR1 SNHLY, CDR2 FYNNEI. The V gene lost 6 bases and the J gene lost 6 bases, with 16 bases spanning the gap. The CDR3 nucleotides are TGTGCCAGCAGGGGGGGACTGGAGACGGATACGCAGTATTTT. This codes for CASRGGLETDTQYF.

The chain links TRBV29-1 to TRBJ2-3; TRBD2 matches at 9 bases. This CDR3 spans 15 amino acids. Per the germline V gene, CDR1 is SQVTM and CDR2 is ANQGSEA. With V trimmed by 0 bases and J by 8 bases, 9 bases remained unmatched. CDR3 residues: CSVEDLLTSGGTQYF. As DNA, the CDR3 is TGCAGCGTTGAAGATCTTCTGACTAGCGGAGGTACGCAGTATTTT.

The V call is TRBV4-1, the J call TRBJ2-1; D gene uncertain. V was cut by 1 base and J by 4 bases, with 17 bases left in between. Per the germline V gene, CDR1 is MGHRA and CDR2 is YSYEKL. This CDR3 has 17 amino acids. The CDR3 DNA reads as TGCGCCAGCAGCCAAGCCTTCACCATTCCACAGTACAATGAGCAGTTCTTC. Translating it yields CASSQAFTIPQYNEQFF.

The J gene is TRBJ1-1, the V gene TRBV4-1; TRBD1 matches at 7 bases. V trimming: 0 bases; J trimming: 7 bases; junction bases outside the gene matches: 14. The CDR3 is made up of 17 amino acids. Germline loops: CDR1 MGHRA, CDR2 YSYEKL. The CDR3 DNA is TGCGCCAGCAGCCAAGAGATATTGGGTAGGGGGCTCGGTGAAGCTTTCTTT. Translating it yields CASSQEILGRGLGEAFF.

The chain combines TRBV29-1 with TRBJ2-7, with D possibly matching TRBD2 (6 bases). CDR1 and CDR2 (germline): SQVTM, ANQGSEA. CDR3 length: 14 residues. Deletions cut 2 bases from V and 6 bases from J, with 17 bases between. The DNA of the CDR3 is TGCAGCGTTGAAACCTCTAGCGCGCACTCCGAGCAGTACTTC. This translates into CSVETSSAHSEQYF.

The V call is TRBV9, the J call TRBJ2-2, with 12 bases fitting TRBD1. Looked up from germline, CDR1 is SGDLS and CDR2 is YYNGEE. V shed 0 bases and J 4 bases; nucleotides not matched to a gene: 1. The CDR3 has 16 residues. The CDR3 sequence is CASSVEGQGATGELFF. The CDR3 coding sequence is TGTGCCAGCAGCGTAGAGGGACAGGGGGCCACCGGGGAGCTGTTTTTT.

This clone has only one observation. This CDR3 reads CASSQELAGGPTTYEQYF. In DNA form, the CDR3 reads TGCGCCAGCAGCCAAGAGCTAGCGGGAGGGCCCACTACCTACGAGCAGTACTTC. The chain uses TRBV4-1 and TRBJ2-7, with 12 bases fitting TRBD2. Germline V CDR1 and CDR2: MGHRA, YSYEKL. The CDR3 consists of 18 residues. V lost 0 bases and J lost 2; bases outside the gene matches: 8.

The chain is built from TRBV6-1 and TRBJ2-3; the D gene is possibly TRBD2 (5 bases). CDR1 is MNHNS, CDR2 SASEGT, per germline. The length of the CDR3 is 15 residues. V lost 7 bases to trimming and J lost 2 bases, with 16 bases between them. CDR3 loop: CASTSGGPDTDTQYF. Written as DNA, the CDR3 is TGTGCCAGCACCTCTGGCGGGCCGGACACAGATACGCAGTATTTT.